The 21 T cell receptor beta chains below were found in one sample sequenced in a study of HIV-infected patients and healthy controls (TCRdb year 2014). Libraries came from 5' RACE. TCRdb lists the instrument as Illumina MiSeq. About 500 ng RNA was reverse transcribed with SuperScript III using primers against the alpha and beta constant regions. Separate alpha and beta chain libraries were made by chain-specific third strand synthesis with multiplexing indices. TCRdb ran its own pipeline on the public reads, namely fastp trimming at Q25 and MiXCR clone calling, and kept in-frame beta chains. Records with the same CDR3 protein are collapsed into one entry carrying the most frequent genes and DNA. The sample records approximately 10,000 distinct CDR3 sequences, approximately 8.2% of which are singletons. The ten top clones hold about 3.5% of the sample. Whole blood was used without fractionating the cells, so the repertoire represented all peripheral T cells without sorting.

The material sequenced was blood. These receptor sequences come from an adult in good health.

The chain recombines TRBV7-9 with TRBJ1-5; D may be TRBD1 (5 bases). Deletions cut 1 base from V and 3 bases from J, with 7 bases between. CDR1 and CDR2 from the germline V gene are SEHNR and FQNEAQ (reference sequence). This CDR3 has 14 residues. The CDR3 sequence is CASSLETVNQPQHF. CDR3 nucleotides: TGTGCCAGCAGCTTAGAGACAGTCAATCAGCCCCAGCATTTT.

By share, this clonotype ranks as medium-sized. A read error may account for a junction end that differs from germline. This rearrangement joins TRBV20-1 to TRBJ1-1, with D perhaps matching TRBD1 (5 bases). This CDR3 is 13 amino acids long. Germline CDR1 is DFQATT and CDR2 is SNEGSKA (reference sequence). CDR3 region: CSAQEGRNAEAFF. CDR3 nucleotide sequence: TGCAGTGCACAGGAGGGAAGGAACGCTGAAGCTTTCTTT.

This clonotype is medium-sized in the sample. J is TRBJ2-5 and V is TRBV11-2, with 8 bases identical to TRBD2. The CDR3 runs 14 residues. Losses at the gene ends were 5 bases for V and 2 bases for J; bases not matched to a gene: 4. The germline gives CDR1 SGHAT, CDR2 FQNNGV. Here the CDR3 reads CASSPRGGQETQYF. CDR3 in DNA: TGTGCCAGCAGCCCCCGCGGGGGGCAAGAGACCCAGTACTTC.

By sample share, this clonotype is medium-sized (0.01 to 0.1%). The chain couples TRBV5-1 to TRBJ2-7; D may be TRBD2 (5 bases). This CDR3 is built from 12 residues. The V gene lost 3 bases and the J gene lost 4 bases, with 8 bases spanning the gap. Per germline, CDR1 SGHRS and CDR2 YFSETQ. CDR3 sequence: CASSSEEYEQYF. DNA of the CDR3: TGCGCCAGCAGCTCGGAGGAGTACGAGCAGTACTTC.

This clonotype turned up a few times. The chain uses TRBV19 and TRBJ2-3, with a possible D match to TRBD2 (5 bases). Germline V lookup: CDR1 LNHDA, CDR2 SQIVND (reference sequence). The CDR3 covers 15 residues. V lost 4 bases to trimming and J lost 2 bases, with 13 bases between them. This chain's CDR3 is CASSTPGVYTDTQYF. The CDR3 coding sequence is TGTGCCAGTAGTACCCCCGGGGTCTACACAGATACGCAGTATTTT.

This clonotype is medium-sized within its sample. This chain links TRBV3-1 with TRBJ1-1, with D unresolved. This CDR3 is 14 amino acids long. The V end was cut by 0 bases, the J end by 1 base, with 6 bases between. CDR1 and CDR2 (germline): LGHDT, YNNKEL (reference sequence). The DNA of the CDR3 is TGTGCCAGCAGCCAAGAGGCTAGGAACACTGAAGCTTTCTTT. Protein product: CASSQEARNTEAFF.

The chain has TRBV11-2 and TRBJ2-1, with 8 bases matching TRBD1. CDR1 and CDR2 from the germline V gene are SGHAT and FQNNGV. The CDR3 sequence is 16 residues long. V lost 5 bases, J lost 9 bases, and 15 bases stayed unmatched. The CDR3 loop is CASSVTAGTGLSEQFF. The CDR3 DNA is TGTGCCAGCAGCGTTACGGCCGGGACAGGTTTAAGTGAGCAGTTCTTC.

This clonotype counts as medium-sized. This chain links TRBV7-9 with TRBJ1-2, with D hard to call. CDR1 SEHNR and CDR2 FQNEAQ come from the germline V gene (reference sequence). The length of the CDR3 is 13 residues. Trimming shortened V by 5 bases and J by 3 bases, and 10 bases separated the two germline ends. CDR3 region: CASSPTPYYGYTF. The DNA of the CDR3 is TGTGCCAGCAGCCCCACACCTTACTATGGCTACACCTTC.

This clonotype has at least ten counts. CDR3 DNA: TGTGCCAGCTCACAATACGATCAGCCCCAGCATTTT. Translation gives CASSQYDQPQHF. The chain employs TRBV18 and TRBJ1-5; no clear D. The germline gives CDR1 KGHSH, CDR2 LQKENI. This CDR3 is built from 12 residues. Trimming took 4 bases from V and 5 from J, leaving 6 bases between them.

This clonotype came up a few times. This chain connects TRBV18 to TRBJ2-2, with D maybe TRBD1 (6 bases). CDR3 length equals 17 residues. Germline V gene lookup returns CDR1 KGHSH and CDR2 LQKENI. The V gene lost 3 bases and the J gene lost 0 bases, with 14 bases spanning the gap. CDR3 amino acids: CASSPAAGATNTGELFF. CDR3 bases: TGTGCCAGCTCACCGGCGGCAGGGGCCACGAACACCGGGGAGCTGTTTTTT.

This clonotype counts as medium-sized. The CDR3: CASSQGRWFYTF. CDR3 DNA: TGCGCCAGCAGCCAGGGACGCTGGTTCTACACCTTC. The chain couples TRBV4-1 to TRBJ1-2; D may be TRBD1 (5 bases). V lost 3 bases to trimming and J lost 10 bases, with 12 bases between them. The CDR3 is made up of 12 amino acids. CDR1 and CDR2 (germline): MGHRA, YSYEKL.

J is TRBJ1-1 and V is TRBV20-1; D is perhaps TRBD1 (6 bases). The V and J ends lost 0 bases and 5 bases respectively, with 22 bases between them. The germline gives CDR1 DFQATT, CDR2 SNEGSKA (reference sequence). The CDR3 sequence is 17 residues long. The CDR3 DNA sequence: TGCAGTGCTAGAGATACGGGGGGCAGGTTAACGGCGACTGAAGCTTTCTTT. Its translation is CSARDTGGRLTATEAFF.

Many counts were recorded for this clonotype. V is TRBV19 and J is TRBJ2-5; 7 bases line up with TRBD2. Per the germline V gene, CDR1 is LNHDA and CDR2 is SQIVND (reference sequence). With 5 bases clipped from V and 4 bases from J, the junction kept 7 bases outside the gene matches. CDR3 length: 14 amino acids. The CDR3 sequence is CASSPLLAPETQYF. CDR3 in DNA: TGTGCCAGTAGTCCCCTACTAGCGCCAGAGACCCAGTACTTC.

This chain uses TRBV12-3 or TRBV12-4 with TRBJ2-2, with D perhaps TRBD1 (6 bases). This CDR3 has 15 residues. Trimming shortened V by 1 base and J by 4 bases, and 10 bases separated the two germline ends. The CDR3 DNA reads as TGTGCCAGCAGTTTAGTGGGGGCGGGCACCGGGGAGCTGTTTTTT. Amino acids: CASSLVGAGTGELFF.

This clonotype is labeled medium-sized (0.01 to 0.1%). The chain employs TRBV12-3 or TRBV12-4 and TRBJ1-3; D is unclear. V lost 3 bases to trimming and J lost 4 bases, with 4 bases between them. The CDR3 consists of 12 residues. The chain's CDR3 is CASSFSGNTIYF. The CDR3 DNA follows: TGTGCCAGCAGTTTCTCAGGAAACACCATATATTTT.

This clonotype is termed medium-sized. This chain joins TRBV7-9 and TRBJ1-5; D may be TRBD1 (5 bases). CDR3 length: 13 amino acids. The V end lost 1 base, the J end lost 12 bases, and 13 bases lay between the germline ends. The germline V gene has CDR1 SEHNR and CDR2 FQNEAQ (reference sequence). CDR3 DNA: TGTGCCAGCAGCTTAGAACAGGCCCTAGTCCAGCATTTT. It is translated as CASSLEQALVQHF. Filled out from reference TRBV7-9 and TRBJ1-5, the complete variable domain reads DTGVSQNPRHKITKRGQNVTFRCDPISEHNRLYWYRQTLGQGPEFLTYFQNEAQLEKSRLLSDRFSAERPKGSFSTLEIQRTEQGDSAMYLCASSLEQALVQHFGDGTRLSIL.

In its sample, this clonotype was seen many times. The CDR3 sequence: CASSRRDTEAFF. The CDR3 region has the DNA TGTGCCAGCAGCCGTCGGGACACTGAAGCTTTCTTT. The V call is TRBV5-6, the J call TRBJ1-1; D ambiguous. Trimming removed 4 bases from V and 3 bases from J, with 7 bases in between. Germline values: CDR1 SGHDT, CDR2 YYEEEE. The CDR3 spans 12 residues. Using reference TRBV5-6 and TRBJ1-1 for the parts outside the CDR3, the full variable domain is DAGVTQSPTHLIKTRGQQVTLRCSPKSGHDTVSWYQQALGQGPQFIFQYYEEEERQRGNFPDRFSGHQFPNYSSELNVNALLLGDSALYLCASSRRDTEAFFGQGTRLTVV.

The chain employs TRBV6-1 and TRBJ2-5, with D uncertain. The CDR3 runs to 15 residues. Trimming removed 0 bases from V and 2 bases from J, with 10 bases in between. CDR1 is MNHNS and CDR2 is SASEGT in the germline V gene. The DNA of the CDR3 is TGTGCCAGCAGTGAAGCGGACGGTCTACAAGAGACCCAGTACTTC. It specifies CASSEADGLQETQYF.

This clonotype was picked up many times. The rearrangement joins TRBV5-4 to TRBJ1-2; D not resolved. With 4 bases removed from V and 8 bases from J, the gap between germline ends came to 12 bases. The CDR3 length is 12 residues. Germline loops: CDR1 SGHNT, CDR2 YYREEE (reference sequence). In nucleotides, the CDR3 is TGTGCCAGCAGCATCGACTGGGAGGGCTACACCTTC. Amino acid sequence: CASSIDWEGYTF.

Ten or more counts support this clonotype. V gene TRBV3-1 combines with J gene TRBJ1-5; D ambiguous. Between the trimmed V and J ends, which lost 1 base and 4 bases, there was a span of 8 bases. Germline CDR1 reads LGHDT; CDR2 reads YNNKEL (reference sequence). This CDR3 contains 14 residues. The CDR3 here is CASSQGTLNQPQHF. The CDR3 DNA is TGTGCCAGCAGCCAAGGAACCCTAAATCAGCCCCAGCATTTT.

This clonotype was counted only a few times. The rearrangement links TRBV6-2 or TRBV6-3 to TRBJ1-4; tentatively, D is TRBD1 (6 bases). This CDR3 has 15 residues. Trimming removed 6 bases at V and 0 bases at J, with 11 bases between. Germline loops: CDR1 MNHEY, CDR2 SVGEGT. CDR3 sequence reads: CASRSGQTTNEKLFF. CDR3 DNA sequence: TGTGCCAGCAGGTCAGGACAGACAACTAATGAAAAACTGTTTTTT.